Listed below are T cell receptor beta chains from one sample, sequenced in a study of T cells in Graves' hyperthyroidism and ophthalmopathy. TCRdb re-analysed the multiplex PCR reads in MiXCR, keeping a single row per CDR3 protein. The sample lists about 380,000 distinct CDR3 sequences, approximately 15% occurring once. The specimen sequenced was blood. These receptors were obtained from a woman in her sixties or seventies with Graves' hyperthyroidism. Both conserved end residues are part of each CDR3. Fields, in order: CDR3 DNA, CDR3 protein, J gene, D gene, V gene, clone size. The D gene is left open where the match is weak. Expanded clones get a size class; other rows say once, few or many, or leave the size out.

CDR3nt: TGTGCCTGTGTTAGAGGCACAGATACGCAGTATTTT
CDR3aa: CACVRGTDTQYF
j_gene: TRBJ2-3
d_gene: .
v_gene: TRBV30
abundance: .

CDR3nt: TGTGCCAGCAGCATAGGGAGGGTAGCCAAAAACATTCAGTACTTC
CDR3aa: CASSIGRVAKNIQYF
j_gene: TRBJ2-4
d_gene: TRBD2
v_gene: TRBV3-1
abundance: many

CDR3nt: TGTGCCAGCAGCCGGGGGGGCGGGAGCTACAATGAGCAGTTCTTC
CDR3aa: CASSRGGGSYNEQFF
j_gene: TRBJ2-1
d_gene: TRBD2
v_gene: TRBV5-5
abundance: few

CDR3nt: TGTGCCAGTAGTGCCTCCGGGACTAGCGGGAGAGATAGCTCCTACAATGAGCAGTTCTTC
CDR3aa: CASSASGTSGRDSSYNEQFF
j_gene: TRBJ2-1
d_gene: TRBD2
v_gene: TRBV19
abundance: many

CDR3nt: TGCGCCAGCAGCCACGGCTTGAGCTCCTACAATGAGCAGTTCTTC
CDR3aa: CASSHGLSSYNEQFF
j_gene: TRBJ2-1
d_gene: .
v_gene: TRBV4-1
abundance: .

CDR3nt: TGTGCCAGCAGCCTCTGGGGGGGCTGGCCCGGGGAGCTGTTTTTT
CDR3aa: CASSLWGGWPGELFF
j_gene: TRBJ2-2
d_gene: .
v_gene: TRBV7-8
abundance: many

CDR3nt: TGTGCCAGCAGCCCAGTCGGCAGAACCTACGAGCAGTACTTC
CDR3aa: CASSPVGRTYEQYF
j_gene: TRBJ2-7
d_gene: .
v_gene: TRBV7-2
abundance: many

CDR3nt: TGTGCCAGCAGTTATATCAGCGGGATAAACACCGGGGAGCTGTTTTTT
CDR3aa: CASSYISGINTGELFF
j_gene: TRBJ2-2
d_gene: TRBD2
v_gene: TRBV12-3/TRBV12-4
abundance: many

CDR3nt: TGCGCCAGCAGCCCTTCCGCCGTTACGGGAGGCACAGCGGGGCAGTACTTC
CDR3aa: CASSPSAVTGGTAGQYF
j_gene: TRBJ2-7
d_gene: TRBD2
v_gene: TRBV5-1
abundance: few

CDR3nt: TGTGCCAGCAGCGAAGGACTAGCGGTCGATGAGCAGTTCTTC
CDR3aa: CASSEGLAVDEQFF
j_gene: TRBJ2-1
d_gene: TRBD2
v_gene: TRBV7-6
abundance: .

CDR3nt: TGTGCCAGCAGATCCGGGACTAGCGGAGAGACCCAGTACTTC
CDR3aa: CASRSGTSGETQYF
j_gene: TRBJ2-5
d_gene: TRBD2
v_gene: TRBV6-2/TRBV6-3
abundance: many

CDR3nt: TGTGCCTGGACCCCTCTCCGAGGAGATGAAAAACTGTTTTTT
CDR3aa: CAWTPLRGDEKLFF
j_gene: TRBJ1-4
d_gene: .
v_gene: TRBV30
abundance: many

CDR3nt: TGTGCCAGCAGCCCTCGACTAGTAAGGTCCTACGAGCAGTACTTC
CDR3aa: CASSPRLVRSYEQYF
j_gene: TRBJ2-7
d_gene: .
v_gene: TRBV13
abundance: many

CDR3nt: TGTGCCAGCAGTTTAGCCGGGACATCTAACTATGGCTACACCTTC
CDR3aa: CASSLAGTSNYGYTF
j_gene: TRBJ1-2
d_gene: .
v_gene: TRBV12-3/TRBV12-4
abundance: .

CDR3nt: TGTGCCAGCAGCCTAACAGCGGGTGGCGAGCAGTACTTC
CDR3aa: CASSLTAGGEQYF
j_gene: TRBJ2-7
d_gene: .
v_gene: TRBV7-6
abundance: many

CDR3nt: TGCGCCAGCAGCTTACTGGGAACAACTAATGAAAAACTGTTTTTT
CDR3aa: CASSLLGTTNEKLFF
j_gene: TRBJ1-4
d_gene: .
v_gene: TRBV5-1
abundance: few

CDR3nt: TGTGCCAGCAGCCAAGGAGACAGGGATCGGGAGACCCAGTACTTC
CDR3aa: CASSQGDRDRETQYF
j_gene: TRBJ2-5
d_gene: TRBD1
v_gene: TRBV3-1
abundance: many

CDR3nt: TGTGCCAGCACGGGACTAGCGGGAGACGAGCAGTACTTC
CDR3aa: CASTGLAGDEQYF
j_gene: TRBJ2-7
d_gene: TRBD2
v_gene: TRBV6-1
abundance: many

CDR3nt: TGTGCCAGCAGTTATACGGACAGGGAGGGTTCACCCCTCCACTTT
CDR3aa: CASSYTDREGSPLHF
j_gene: TRBJ1-6
d_gene: TRBD1
v_gene: TRBV28
abundance: many

CDR3nt: TGTGCCAGCAGCCAGTCGGCTAACTATGGCTACACCTTC
CDR3aa: CASSQSANYGYTF
j_gene: TRBJ1-2
d_gene: .
v_gene: TRBV14
abundance: .

CDR3nt: TGTGCCAGCAGCCACGGGACAAATGCAGATACGCAGTATTTT
CDR3aa: CASSHGTNADTQYF
j_gene: TRBJ2-3
d_gene: .
v_gene: TRBV3-1
abundance: .

CDR3nt: TGTGCCAGCAGCTTGGGCAGGGTTCTCTCCGAGCAGTACTTC
CDR3aa: CASSLGRVLSEQYF
j_gene: TRBJ2-7
d_gene: .
v_gene: TRBV13
abundance: .

CDR3nt: TGTGCCAGCAGTTTAGGGACTAGCGGGAGCACCGGGGAGCTGTTTTTT
CDR3aa: CASSLGTSGSTGELFF
j_gene: TRBJ2-2
d_gene: TRBD2
v_gene: TRBV27
abundance: many

CDR3nt: TGTGCCAGCAGCCAAGATAACACGGGACTAGCGGGAGACGGGGCCTACGAGCAGTACTTC
CDR3aa: CASSQDNTGLAGDGAYEQYF
j_gene: TRBJ2-7
d_gene: TRBD2
v_gene: TRBV3-1
abundance: .

CDR3nt: TGCGCCAGCAGCCAGGCCGACAGGGTCCCGTACGAGCAGTACTTC
CDR3aa: CASSQADRVPYEQYF
j_gene: TRBJ2-7
d_gene: TRBD1
v_gene: TRBV4-1
abundance: many

CDR3nt: TGTGCCAGCAGCCAGGTGCGTAGCGGGAGATTCTACAATGAGCAGTTCTTC
CDR3aa: CASSQVRSGRFYNEQFF
j_gene: TRBJ2-1
d_gene: TRBD2
v_gene: TRBV5-8
abundance: .

CDR3nt: TGCAGTGCAAGGACTAGCCCCGATGAGCAGTTCTTC
CDR3aa: CSARTSPDEQFF
j_gene: TRBJ2-1
d_gene: TRBD2
v_gene: TRBV20-1
abundance: .

CDR3nt: TGTGCCAGCAGCCACGACAGGTTTAGCACAGATACGCAGTATTTT
CDR3aa: CASSHDRFSTDTQYF
j_gene: TRBJ2-3
d_gene: .
v_gene: TRBV5-4
abundance: few

CDR3nt: TGTGCCAGCAGAAAGGGGACCCTTCAGCCCCAGCATTTT
CDR3aa: CASRKGTLQPQHF
j_gene: TRBJ1-5
d_gene: .
v_gene: TRBV2
abundance: many